Each of the 14 T cell receptor beta chains below was sequenced from the same sample in a study of beta chain features in type 1 diabetes. Study results and caveats: TCRB CDR3s from Type 1 diabetes patients were moderately but significantly shorter in all four CD4+ subsets.

The antigens for these receptors are not known. Since all of the isolated RNA was reverse transcribed, expressed TCRB transcripts were what got sequenced. The table came from immunoSEQ multiplex PCR; TCRdb's copy has only in-frame clones and leaves some out. Of 150,000 or so clones detected, around 8% appear once; the ten largest clones hold 0.54%. The specimen sequenced was central memory CD4+ T cells from blood. These receptors came from a woman under 30 with type 1 diabetes.

This clone was counted ten times or more. This rearrangement joins TRBV30 to TRBJ2-3; tentative D call: TRBD2 (5 bases). The CDR3 consists of 12 residues. Trimming removed 3 bases at V and 4 bases at J, with 8 bases between. Germline V gene sequence: CDR1 GTSNPN, CDR2 SVGIG (reference sequence). CDR3: CAWRAGSDTQYF. DNA of the CDR3: TGTGCCTGGAGGGCGGGTTCAGATACGCAGTATTTT. Variable domain in full (rest from reference TRBV30 and TRBJ2-3): SQTIHQWPATLVQPVGSPLSLECTVEGTSNPNLYWYRQAAGRGLQLLFYSVGIGQISSEVPQNLSASRPQDRQFILSSKKLLLSDSGFYLCAWRAGSDTQYFGPGTRLTVL.

This rearrangement joins TRBV11-3 to TRBJ2-3; D is possibly TRBD2 (6 bases). CDR3 length equals 14 residues. Germline V gene lookup returns CDR1 SGHNT and CDR2 YENEEA. V gave up 5 bases and J gave up 5 bases, with 14 bases separating them. This CDR3 is CASSATGTEDTQYF. DNA of the CDR3: TGTGCCAGCAGCGCGACCGGGACTGAAGATACGCAGTATTTT.

This clone was found many times. V is TRBV15 and J is TRBJ1-5; no clear D. Per the germline V gene, CDR1 is LNHNV and CDR2 is YYDKDF (reference sequence). The V and J ends lost 3 bases and 3 bases respectively, with 12 bases between them. This CDR3 has 15 residues. Here the CDR3 DNA reads TGTGCCACCAGCAGGGGCCCCTTGGTCAATCAGCCCCAGCATTTT. Translating it yields CATSRGPLVNQPQHF. Using reference TRBV15 and TRBJ1-5 for the parts outside the CDR3, the full variable domain is DAMVIQNPRYQVTQFGKPVTLSCSQTLNHNVMYWYQQKSSQAPKLLFHYYDKDFNNEADTPDNFQSRRPNTSFCFLDIRSPGLGDTAMYLCATSRGPLVNQPQHFGDGTRLSIL.

In its sample, this clone was seen a few times. The chain carries TRBV6-6 and TRBJ2-7, with 7 bases lining up with TRBD1. CDR1 is MNHNY and CDR2 is SVGAGI in the germline V gene (reference sequence). This CDR3 spans 13 amino acids. V was pared by 5 bases and J by 2 bases, with 3 bases of the junction left unmatched. CDR3 in amino acids: CASSPGTAYEQYF. The CDR3 nucleotides are TGTGCCAGCAGTCCCGGGACAGCCTACGAGCAGTACTTC.

This clone was found a few times. This chain links TRBV4-3 with TRBJ2-7; weak D call: TRBD2 (6 bases). Deletions cut 5 bases from V and 6 bases from J, with 11 bases between. The CDR3 length is 12 residues. Germline CDR1 reads LGHNA; CDR2 reads YSLEER. The CDR3 loop is CASSGPGGEQYF. The CDR3 bases are TGCGCCAGCAGCGGACCCGGGGGCGAGCAGTACTTC.

The chain carries TRBV6-5 and TRBJ2-7; TRBD1 matches 9 bases. The V and J ends lost 7 bases and 1 base, in that order; junction bases with no gene match: 8. Germline-derived CDR1 and CDR2 are MNHEY and SVGAGI. This CDR3 has 15 amino acids. CDR3 in amino acids: CASTPPGTGSYEQYF. The CDR3 bases are TGTGCCAGCACCCCTCCAGGGACAGGGTCCTACGAGCAGTACTTC.

This chain joins TRBV7-8 and TRBJ2-4, with 9 bases lining up with TRBD1. Germline V gives CDR1 SGHVS, CDR2 FQNEAQ. The CDR3 has 16 amino acids. Losses at the gene ends were 3 bases for V and 0 bases for J; bases not matched to a gene: 3. The DNA for the CDR3 is TGTGCCAGCAGCTTCGGGACAGGGAGAGCCAAAAACATTCAGTACTTC. Encoded protein: CASSFGTGRAKNIQYF.

The chain employs TRBV29-1 and TRBJ2-1; TRBD2 agrees at 9 bases. With 1 base clipped from V and 4 bases from J, the junction kept 8 bases outside the gene matches. The CDR3 is 16 residues long. Germline CDR1 reads SQVTM; CDR2 reads ANQGSEA. This CDR3 reads CSVEGVAGAEYNEQFF. As DNA, the CDR3 is TGCAGCGTTGAAGGGGTAGCGGGAGCAGAATACAATGAGCAGTTCTTC.

This clone has a handful of counts. The J gene is TRBJ2-1, the V gene TRBV11-3; D is undetermined. CDR1 is SGHNT, CDR2 YENEEA, per germline. The CDR3 loop spans 14 amino acids. With 3 bases removed from V and 5 bases from J, the gap between germline ends came to 11 bases. CDR3 loop: CASSFESTDNEQFF. In DNA, the CDR3 is TGTGCCAGCAGCTTCGAGTCCACCGACAATGAGCAGTTCTTC. The whole variable domain, filled in from reference TRBV11-3 and TRBJ2-1, reads EAGVVQSPRYKIIEKKQPVAFWCNPISGHNTLYWYLQNLGQGPELLIRYENEEAVDDSQLPKDRFSAERLKGVDSTLKIQPAELGDSAVYLCASSFESTDNEQFFGPGTRLTVL.

The J gene is TRBJ1-2, the V gene TRBV7-2, with TRBD1 matching 8 bases. The CDR3 contains 15 residues. Germline V gives CDR1 SGHTA, CDR2 FQGNSA. With 5 bases clipped from V and 4 bases from J, the junction kept 9 bases outside the gene matches. The CDR3: CASSNTGGGGYGYTF. The CDR3 DNA is TGTGCCAGCAGCAATACAGGGGGAGGAGGCTATGGCTACACCTTC.

This clone was recorded a few times. The V and J genes are TRBV20-1 and TRBJ1-2; D remains ambiguous. The germline V gene encodes CDR1 DFQATT and CDR2 SNEGSKA (reference sequence). The CDR3 runs to 11 residues. The V and J ends lost 4 bases and 5 bases respectively, with 8 bases between them. In DNA form, the CDR3 reads TGCAGTGCTACCGACACGTATGGCTACACCTTC. It specifies CSATDTYGYTF.

The CDR3 is CASSLDSGAPPAQFF. In DNA form, the CDR3 reads TGTGCCAGCAGCTTAGATTCCGGAGCTCCCCCGGCCCAGTTCTTC. V gene TRBV7-2 combines with J gene TRBJ2-1, with no clear D. Per germline, CDR1 SGHTA and CDR2 FQGNSA. This CDR3 region has 15 residues. Trimming left V 1 base short and J 13 bases short, with 20 bases between.

This clone was observed a few times. The rearrangement uses TRBV5-1 and TRBJ2-7; weak D call: TRBD1 (5 bases). The CDR3 is 13 amino acids. CDR1 is SGHRS, CDR2 YFSETQ, per germline. The ends were cut back, 0 bases at V and 3 bases at J, with 7 bases in the middle. CDR3 coding DNA: TGCGCCAGCAGCTTGGACAGGAGCTACGAGCAGTACTTC. Translated, it gives CASSLDRSYEQYF.

This chain joins TRBV9 and TRBJ2-2, with 7 bases lining up with TRBD2. Germline CDR1 is SGDLS and CDR2 is YYNGEE. J lost 9 bases, V lost 2 bases, and 13 bases had no gene match. This CDR3 has 16 residues. CDR3 protein: CASSVDSGWGPRELFF. Here the CDR3 DNA reads TGTGCCAGCAGCGTCGATAGCGGGTGGGGCCCCCGGGAGCTGTTTTTT.